Each of the 7 T cell receptor beta chains below was sequenced from the same sample in a study of shared clonotypes between healthy human individuals. Profiled with immunoSEQ multiplex PCR; TCRdb holds only in-frame clones, not every one. In the table there are about 600,000 clones, approximately 97% of which are singletons. Sequencing input: naive CD4+ T cells sorted from blood. Sample subset: CD45RA+ positively selected. The receptors derive from a woman aged 25-40 years in good health.

The sample holds one count of this clone. The rearrangement links TRBV6-6 to TRBJ2-7, with 10 positions matching TRBD1. V lost 5 bases and J lost 1; bases outside the gene matches: 5. The CDR3 sequence is 15 residues long. The germline V gene encodes CDR1 MNHNY and CDR2 SVGAGI (reference sequence). The CDR3 sequence: CASSGTGAPSYEQYF. The DNA of the CDR3 is TGTGCCAGCAGTGGGACAGGGGCCCCTTCCTACGAGCAGTACTTC.

This clone was seen only once. CDR3 coding DNA: TGCGCCAGCAGCTTGGGTGTGCGGGAGGGCATCCAAGAGACCCAGTACTTC. This translates into CASSLGVREGIQETQYF. The V and J genes are TRBV5-1 and TRBJ2-5; TRBD2 matches at 9 bases. The CDR3 runs 17 residues. The germline V gene encodes CDR1 SGHRS and CDR2 YFSETQ. The V gene end was trimmed by 0 bases and the J gene end by 1 base; junction bases not matched to a gene: 7. The variable domain in full, completed from reference TRBV5-1 and TRBJ2-5, reads KAGVTQTPRYLIKTRGQQVTLSCSPISGHRSVSWYQQTPGQGLQFLFEYFSETQRNKGNFPGRFSGRQFSNSRSEMNVSTLELGDSALYLCASSLGVREGIQETQYFGPGTRLLVL.

This clone was seen only once. The chain employs TRBV2 and TRBJ1-3; 9 nucleotides match TRBD1. V was clipped by 2 bases and J by 2 bases; unmatched bases: 7. CDR3 length equals 17 residues. Looked up from germline, CDR1 is SNHLY and CDR2 is FYNNEI. In DNA, the CDR3 is TGTGCCAGCAGTGAACGGGACAGGGCACCAGCTGGAAACACCATATATTTT. Translating it yields CASSERDRAPAGNTIYF.

V and J are TRBV7-6 and TRBJ2-1; D gene ambiguous. Germline values: CDR1 SGHVS, CDR2 FNYEAQ. V gave up 1 base and J gave up 3 bases, with 4 bases separating them. This CDR3 comprises 13 residues. The CDR3 DNA is TGTGCCAGCAGCTTAGTCCGCTACAATGAGCAGTTCTTC. It encodes CASSLVRYNEQFF.

This clone was counted once. The chain couples TRBV6-1 to TRBJ1-3; D call uncertain. CDR1 and CDR2 (germline): MNHNS, SASEGT. Trimming stripped 6 bases from V and 5 bases from J, with 17 bases between. The CDR3 loop spans 15 amino acids. The CDR3 bases are TGTGCCAGCAGCGAGGACGGATTTCACCGAAACACCATATATTTT. Translating gives CASSEDGFHRNTIYF.

Worth noting for this clone: Other DNA sequences in this specimen translate into the identical CDR3. The chain employs TRBV28 and TRBJ2-5; TRBD1 matches 7 bases. This CDR3 spans 14 amino acids. The V and J ends lost 2 bases and 2 bases, in that order; junction bases with no gene match: 2. The germline gives CDR1 MDHEN, CDR2 SYDVKM. As DNA, the CDR3 is TGTGCCAGCAGTTTAGGACAGGTACAAGAGACCCAGTACTTC. Its protein is CASSLGQVQETQYF.

V is TRBV19 and J is TRBJ2-6; D perhaps matches TRBD1 (5 bases). Trimming cost V 4 bases and J 4 bases, with 11 bases left between them. The CDR3 totals 15 residues. Germline V gene data show CDR1 as LNHDA and CDR2 as SQIVND (reference sequence). In DNA form, the CDR3 reads TGTGCCAGTAGTAGCAGGGCGCCCGGGGCCAACGTCCTGACTTTC. Translation gives CASSSRAPGANVLTF.